The clone carrying this T cell receptor (beta chain) came up a few times. Its antigen is not known. The whole isolated RNA underwent reverse transcription, so sequencing captured expressed TCRB transcripts. Generated by immunoSEQ multiplex PCR, the TCRdb table keeps only in-frame clones and is missing some. Here the sample spans 300,000 to 350,000 clones, 13% being singletons. These data originate in a study of beta chain features in type 1 diabetes. CDR3 length equals 13 residues. The ends were cut back, 2 bases at V and 5 bases at J, with 8 bases in the middle. Germline V gene sequence: CDR1 SEHNR, CDR2 FQNEAQ (reference sequence). Using CD45RO/CCR7/CD25/CD127/CD95/CD27, CD4+ naive, central memory, regulatory and stem cell-like memory cells were sorted. Study outcomes and limitations: In patients and controls equally, PCR might favor templates that are shorter. In all four CD4+ subsets, TCRB CDR3 length was significantly, moderately reduced in type 1 diabetes.

The sequencing sample was made of naive CD4+ T cells from blood. This clonotype was sampled from a young woman with type 1 diabetes. The rearrangement uses TRBV7-9 and TRBJ2-3; D might be TRBD2 (5 bases). This chain's CDR3 is CASSLFEGDTQYF. In DNA form, the CDR3 reads TGTGCCAGCAGCTTATTTGAGGGAGATACGCAGTATTTT.